The subject of this entry is one T cell receptor beta chain. The antigen is undetermined. The sample comes from a study of shared clonotypes between healthy human individuals. Study-wide results and caveats: The represented genetic and exposure-history diversity was limited by the small number of donors.

The method was immunoSEQ multiplex PCR; TCRdb's version includes in-frame clones alone and lacks a portion of them. The table lists 1,400,000 or so clones, 98% of them singletons. Per germline, CDR1 SGHDN and CDR2 FVKESK. The CDR3 has 23 residues. Trimming removed 1 base from V and 2 bases from J; junction bases left unmatched: 25. The sequence derives from a man younger than 45 in good health. The J gene is TRBJ2-3, the V gene TRBV14; 9 positions match TRBD2. Sequenced input: naive CD4+ T cells sorted from blood. Subset in this sample: CD45RA+ positively selected. CDR3 in DNA: TGTGCCAGCAGCCAAGGTTCGGGATTTCCCCGACTCCAAGCGGGAGGTGTCACAGATACGCAGTATTTT. It translates to CASSQGSGFPRLQAGGVTDTQYF.